Detailed here is one T cell receptor (beta chain). The method was immunoSEQ multiplex PCR; TCRdb's version includes in-frame clones alone and lacks a portion of them. The data hold over 65,000 clones, with approximately 95% observed a single time. The sample is drawn from a study of technical replicates of blood from a handful of donors. This CDR3 has 15 amino acids. Germline V lookup: CDR1 SGDLS, CDR2 YYNGEE. The V gene lost 0 bases and the J gene lost 0 bases, with 7 bases spanning the gap. This chain uses TRBV9 with TRBJ1-3, with unresolved D. Sequencing was done on a sample of T cells isolated from PBMCs. This sequence was found in a human donor in good health. The CDR3 reads CASSVDLSSGNTIYF. The CDR3 DNA sequence: TGTGCCAGCAGCGTAGACCTGAGCTCTGGAAACACCATATATTTT.